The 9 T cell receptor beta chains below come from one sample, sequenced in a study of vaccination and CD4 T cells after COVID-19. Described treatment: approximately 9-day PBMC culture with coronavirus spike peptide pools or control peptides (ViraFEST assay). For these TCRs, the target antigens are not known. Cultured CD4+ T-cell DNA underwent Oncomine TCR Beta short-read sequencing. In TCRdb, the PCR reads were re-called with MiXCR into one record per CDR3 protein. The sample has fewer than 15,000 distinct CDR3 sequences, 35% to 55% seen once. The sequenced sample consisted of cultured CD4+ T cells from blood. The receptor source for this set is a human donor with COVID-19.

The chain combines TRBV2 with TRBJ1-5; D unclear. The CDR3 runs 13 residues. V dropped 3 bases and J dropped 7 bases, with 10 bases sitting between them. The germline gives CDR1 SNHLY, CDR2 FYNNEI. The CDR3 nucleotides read TGTGCCAGCAGTGAGGAGGGTGACCAGCCCCAGCATTTT. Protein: CASSEEGDQPQHF. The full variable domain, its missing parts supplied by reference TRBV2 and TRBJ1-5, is EPEVTQTPSHQVTQMGQEVILRCVPISNHLYFYWYRQILGQKVEFLVSFYNNEISEKSEIFDDQFSVERPDGSNFTLKIRSTKLEDSAMYFCASSEEGDQPQHFGDGTRLSIL.

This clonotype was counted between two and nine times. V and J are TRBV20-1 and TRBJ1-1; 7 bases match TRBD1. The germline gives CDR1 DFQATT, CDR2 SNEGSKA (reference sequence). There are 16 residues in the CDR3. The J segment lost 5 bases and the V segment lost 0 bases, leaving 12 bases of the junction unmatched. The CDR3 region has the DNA TGCAGTGCTAGAGATCTCCGTACAGGGGTCCGGACTGAAGCTTTCTTT. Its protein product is CSARDLRTGVRTEAFF.

CDR3 protein: CASSGETGFGEQYF. For the CDR3, the DNA is TGTGCCAGCAGCGGCGAGACAGGGTTTGGGGAGCAGTACTTC. The chain joins TRBV9 to TRBJ2-7, with 7 nucleotides matching TRBD1. This CDR3 has 14 amino acids. The V gene end was trimmed by 3 bases and the J gene end by 7 bases; junction bases not matched to a gene: 10. In germline, CDR1 is SGDLS, CDR2 YYNGEE.

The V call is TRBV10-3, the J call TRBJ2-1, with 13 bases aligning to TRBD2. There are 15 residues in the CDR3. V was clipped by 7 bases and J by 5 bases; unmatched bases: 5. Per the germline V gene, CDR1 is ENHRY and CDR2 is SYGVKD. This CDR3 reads CAITTGLAGHNEQFF. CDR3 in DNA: TGTGCCATCACTACGGGACTAGCGGGGCACAATGAGCAGTTCTTC.

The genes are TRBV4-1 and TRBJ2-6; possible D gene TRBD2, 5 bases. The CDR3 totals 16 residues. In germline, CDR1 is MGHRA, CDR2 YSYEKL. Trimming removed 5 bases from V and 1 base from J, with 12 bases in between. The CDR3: CASSAGLGSGANVLTF. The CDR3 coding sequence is TGCGCCAGCAGCGCAGGACTTGGGTCTGGGGCCAACGTCCTGACTTTC.

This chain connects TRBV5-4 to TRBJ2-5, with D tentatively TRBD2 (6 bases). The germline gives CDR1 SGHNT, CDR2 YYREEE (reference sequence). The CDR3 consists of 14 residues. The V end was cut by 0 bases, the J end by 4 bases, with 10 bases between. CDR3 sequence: CASSLGGVLETQYF. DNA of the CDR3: TGTGCCAGCAGCTTGGGCGGGGTGTTAGAGACCCAGTACTTC.

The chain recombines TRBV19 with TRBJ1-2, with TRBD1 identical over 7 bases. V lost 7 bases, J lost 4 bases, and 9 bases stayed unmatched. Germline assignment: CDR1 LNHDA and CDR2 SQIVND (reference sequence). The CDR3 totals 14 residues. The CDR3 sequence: CASTMTGTVYGYTF. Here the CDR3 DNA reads TGTGCCAGTACCATGACCGGGACAGTCTATGGCTACACCTTC.

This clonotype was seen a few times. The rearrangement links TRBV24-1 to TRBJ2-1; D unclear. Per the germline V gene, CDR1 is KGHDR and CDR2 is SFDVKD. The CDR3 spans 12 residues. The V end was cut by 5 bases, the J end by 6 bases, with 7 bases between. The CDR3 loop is CATSAERNEQFF. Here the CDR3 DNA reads TGTGCCACCAGTGCTGAGCGCAATGAGCAGTTCTTC.

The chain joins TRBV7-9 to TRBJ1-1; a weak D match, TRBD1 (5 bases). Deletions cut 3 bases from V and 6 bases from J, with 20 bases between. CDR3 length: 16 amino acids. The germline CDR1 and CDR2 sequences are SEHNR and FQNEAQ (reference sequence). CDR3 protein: CASSFKKGRGLAEAFF. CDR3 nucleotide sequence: TGTGCCAGCAGCTTTAAGAAAGGGAGGGGTTTGGCTGAAGCTTTCTTT.